Below, 7 T cell receptor beta chains from the same sample are listed, as sequenced in a study of T cell responses to AZD1222 COVID-19 vaccine (dated by TCRdb to 2020 to 2023). This specimen's time point label, interpreted: baseline before first vaccination. Library preparation was by the immunoSEQ multiplex PCR assay. TCRdb's version of the immuneACCESS table is confined to in-frame rearrangements and falls short of the full clone set. An unresolved V gene accounts for under half of the shortfall where checked; the remainder is of unknown origin. The sample yields some 140,000 clones; 90% were counted once. 1.6% of the sample is in the top ten clones. The material was peripheral blood, obtained on day 0 of AZD1222 vaccination. The source of these receptors is an adult in good health.

The rearrangement links TRBV5-5 to TRBJ1-3; 8 bases align to TRBD1. The CDR3 length is 15 residues. Losses at the gene ends were 4 bases for V and 3 bases for J; bases not matched to a gene: 6. CDR1 is SGHKS and CDR2 is YYEKEE in the germline V gene (reference sequence). The chain's CDR3 is CASSAQGAGGNTIYF. CDR3 nucleotide sequence: TGTGCCAGCAGCGCCCAGGGGGCTGGTGGAAACACCATATATTTT.

The V call is TRBV5-8, the J call TRBJ2-1; D not certain. Trimming left V 4 bases short and J 0 bases short, with 14 bases between. CDR1 SGHTS and CDR2 YDEGEE come from the germline V gene. The CDR3 consists of 16 residues. CDR3 in amino acids: CASSEPGFGSYNEQFF. CDR3 coding DNA: TGTGCCAGCAGCGAACCGGGTTTCGGCTCCTACAATGAGCAGTTCTTC. Full variable domain (rest looked up from reference TRBV5-8 and TRBJ2-1): EAGVTQSPTHLIKTRGQQATLRCSPISGHTSVYWYQQALGLGLQFLLWYDEGEERNRGNFPPRFSGRQFPNYSSELNVNALELEDSALYLCASSEPGFGSYNEQFFGPGTRLTVL.

This rearrangement joins TRBV9 to TRBJ1-5; 8 positions match TRBD1. CDR3 length: 15 amino acids. V shed 0 bases, J shed 5 bases, and the junction held 4 bases outside the gene matches. Germline CDR1 is SGDLS and CDR2 is YYNGEE. The CDR3 protein is CASSVAGGRDQPQHF. The CDR3 DNA follows: TGTGCCAGCAGCGTAGCAGGGGGCAGGGATCAGCCCCAGCATTTT.

The V call is TRBV24-1, the J call TRBJ2-3, with D perhaps TRBD2 (6 bases). The CDR3 runs to 13 residues. V was cut by 6 bases and J by 3 bases, with 9 bases left in between. CDR1 and CDR2 (germline): KGHDR, SFDVKD. This CDR3 reads CATSSSATDTQYF. The CDR3, as DNA: TGTGCCACCAGTTCTAGCGCTACAGATACGCAGTATTTT.

V gene TRBV18 combines with J gene TRBJ1-2, with 10 bases fitting TRBD1. J was trimmed by 4 bases and V by 2 bases; bases with no gene match: 7. The CDR3 is 16 residues long. Per the germline V gene, CDR1 is KGHSH and CDR2 is LQKENI. The CDR3 loop is CASSPETGGLAYGYTF. Written as DNA, the CDR3 is TGTGCCAGCTCACCAGAGACAGGGGGCCTAGCCTATGGCTACACCTTC. Together with reference TRBV18 and TRBJ1-2, the CDR3 gives the full variable domain: NAGVMQNPRHLVRRRGQEARLRCSPMKGHSHVYWYRQLPEEGLKFMVYLQKENIIDESGMPKERFSAEFPKEGPSILRIQQVVRGDSAAYFCASSPETGGLAYGYTFGSGTRLTVV.

This chain uses TRBV7-9 with TRBJ1-4; maybe TRBD1 (6 bases). With 5 bases removed from V and 8 bases from J, the gap between germline ends came to 15 bases. There are 14 residues in the CDR3. Germline V gene data show CDR1 as SEHNR and CDR2 as FQNEAQ (reference sequence). This CDR3 reads CASSREGTSEKLFF. The CDR3 nucleotides read TGTGCCAGCAGCCGAGAGGGGACATCCGAAAAACTGTTTTTT.

This sequence joins TRBV6-5 and TRBJ1-2; 9 positions agree with TRBD1. Germline values: CDR1 MNHEY, CDR2 SVGAGI. V lost 6 bases and J lost 6; bases outside the gene matches: 8. CDR3 length: 14 residues. The CDR3 DNA reads TGTGCCAGCAGCCGGTCCGGGACAGGGCATGGCTACACCTTC. Translation: CASSRSGTGHGYTF.